One sample yielded the 10 T cell receptor beta chains listed below, sequenced in a study of shared clonotypes between healthy human individuals. TCRdb's table, derived via immunoSEQ multiplex PCR, lists solely in-frame clones and lacks some. The data contain approximately 720,000 clones, about three quarters of them seen just once; the ten biggest clones take up 1.8%. The sequencing input was memory CD4+ T cells sorted from blood. Stated subset: CD45RA-negative fraction. The source of these receptors is a woman aged 25 to 39 in good health.

The chain uses TRBV5-4 and TRBJ2-7; D possibly corresponds to TRBD2 (6 bases). Looked up from germline, CDR1 is SGHNT and CDR2 is YYREEE (reference sequence). Trimming stripped 1 base from V and 0 bases from J, with 11 bases between. The CDR3 runs to 15 residues. CDR3 in amino acids: CASSLKSGSSYEQYF. CDR3 nucleotide sequence: TGTGCCAGCAGCTTGAAGAGCGGGTCCTCCTACGAGCAGTACTTC.

This clone appeared a single time. CDR3 nucleotide sequence: TGCGCCAGCAGCCCTTGGACAGCGGTTAACACTGAAGCTTTCTTT. The encoded protein is CASSPWTAVNTEAFF. The genes are TRBV5-1 and TRBJ1-1; perhaps TRBD1 as D (6 bases). Germline V lookup: CDR1 SGHRS, CDR2 YFSETQ. Deletions cut 4 bases from V and 2 bases from J, with 15 bases between. The CDR3 length is 15 residues. Supplemented by reference TRBV5-1 and TRBJ1-1, the full variable domain reads KAGVTQTPRYLIKTRGQQVTLSCSPISGHRSVSWYQQTPGQGLQFLFEYFSETQRNKGNFPGRFSGRQFSNSRSEMNVSTLELGDSALYLCASSPWTAVNTEAFFGQGTRLTVV.

This chain links TRBV19 with TRBJ1-5; a weak D match, TRBD1 (5 bases). The V gene lost 4 bases and the J gene lost 0 bases, with 13 bases spanning the gap. In germline, CDR1 is LNHDA, CDR2 SQIVND (reference sequence). CDR3 length equals 16 residues. CDR3 loop: CASSTPTGYSNQPQHF. Written as DNA, the CDR3 is TGTGCCAGTAGTACCCCTACAGGATATAGCAATCAGCCCCAGCATTTT.

This chain uses TRBV11-2 with TRBJ1-1; TRBD1 agrees at 7 bases. CDR3 length: 13 amino acids. CDR1 is SGHAT and CDR2 is FQNNGV in the germline V gene. Trimming took 5 bases from V and 11 from J; bases not matched to a gene: 11. The CDR3, as DNA: TGTGCCAGCAGCCCTCAGACAGGGATTATTGCTTTCTTT. Translated: CASSPQTGIIAFF.

This chain links TRBV5-4 with TRBJ1-2; possibly TRBD1 for D (6 bases). CDR1 SGHNT and CDR2 YYREEE come from the germline V gene (reference sequence). V was shortened by 4 bases and J by 4 bases, with 17 bases between the two germline ends. CDR3 size: 15 residues. The CDR3, as DNA: TGTGCCAGCAGCCCTATCGCGGACAGCCTCTATGGCTACACCTTC. The encoded protein is CASSPIADSLYGYTF.

The rearrangement links TRBV6-1 to TRBJ1-5; the match to TRBD1 covers 9 bases. CDR3 length: 13 amino acids. With 4 bases clipped from V and 7 bases from J, the junction kept 2 bases outside the gene matches. Germline CDR1 reads MNHNS; CDR2 reads SASEGT. Here the CDR3 reads CASSGDRAQPQHF. The CDR3 coding sequence is TGTGCCAGCAGTGGGGACAGGGCCCAGCCCCAGCATTTT.

The rearrangement joins TRBV28 to TRBJ2-1; D is possibly TRBD1 or TRBD2 (7 bases each). The CDR3 is 16 amino acids. Per the germline V gene, CDR1 is MDHEN and CDR2 is SYDVKM. Deletions cut 7 bases from V and 8 bases from J, with 24 bases between. The CDR3 DNA is TGTGCCAGCACTCCCAGGGGGGGGCTCCTTTCCTATGAGCAGTTCTTC. This codes for CASTPRGGLLSYEQFF.

The chain recombines TRBV6-5 with TRBJ1-2, with unresolved D. Germline values: CDR1 MNHEY, CDR2 SVGAGI. The germline V and J ends were trimmed by 0 bases and 7 bases, with 12 bases remaining between them. CDR3 size: 14 residues. The CDR3 reads CASSYSEGSGGYTF. As DNA, the CDR3 is TGTGCCAGCAGTTACTCGGAAGGATCTGGTGGCTACACCTTC.

The rearrangement uses TRBV2 and TRBJ2-7, with 8 positions matching TRBD2. The CDR3 runs to 13 residues. Trimming took 6 bases from V and 5 from J; bases not matched to a gene: 6. Germline assignment: CDR1 SNHLY and CDR2 FYNNEI. The CDR3 protein is CASRAGLVHEQYF. The CDR3 DNA follows: TGTGCCAGCAGGGCGGGACTAGTCCACGAGCAGTACTTC.

This clone appeared once. The chain joins TRBV18 to TRBJ2-7; D uncertain. The CDR3 sequence is 13 residues long. In germline, CDR1 is KGHSH, CDR2 LQKENI. V was clipped by 2 bases and J by 3 bases, with 8 bases between them. The CDR3, as DNA: TGTGCCAGCTCACCAAGAGGAATCTACGAGCAGTACTTC. It encodes CASSPRGIYEQYF. Together with reference TRBV18 and TRBJ2-7, the CDR3 gives the full variable domain: NAGVMQNPRHLVRRRGQEARLRCSPMKGHSHVYWYRQLPEEGLKFMVYLQKENIIDESGMPKERFSAEFPKEGPSILRIQQVVRGDSAAYFCASSPRGIYEQYFGPGTRLTVT.